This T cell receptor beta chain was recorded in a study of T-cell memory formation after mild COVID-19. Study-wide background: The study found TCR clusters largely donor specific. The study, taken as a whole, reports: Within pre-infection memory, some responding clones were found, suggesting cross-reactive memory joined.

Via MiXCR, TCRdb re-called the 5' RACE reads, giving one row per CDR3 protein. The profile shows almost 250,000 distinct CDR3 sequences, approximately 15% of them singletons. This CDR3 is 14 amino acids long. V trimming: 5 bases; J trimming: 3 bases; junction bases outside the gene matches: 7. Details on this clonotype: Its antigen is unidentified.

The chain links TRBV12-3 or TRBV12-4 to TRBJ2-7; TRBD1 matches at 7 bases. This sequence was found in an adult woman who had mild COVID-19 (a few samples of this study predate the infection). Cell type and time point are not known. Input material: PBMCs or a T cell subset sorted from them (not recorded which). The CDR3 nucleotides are TGTGCCAGCAGTCCCGGGACAGCGATCTACGAGCAGTACTTC. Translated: CASSPGTAIYEQYF.